This TCR beta chain was sequenced in a study of identical twins. Trimming took 2 bases from V and 8 from J, leaving 6 bases between them. Germline V gene lookup returns CDR1 SGHTA and CDR2 FQGNSA. The CDR3 extends over 11 amino acids. Unique molecular identifiers were in the cDNA, with template-switch universal primer binding. TCRdb ran MiXCR on the 5' RACE reads and lists one entry per CDR3 protein. The sample holds 450,000 to 500,000 distinct CDR3 sequences, over 11% seen once. This clonotype came up a few times. Antigen: not known. All of the donors were Caucasians in good health. General study findings and limits: Twins' excess sharing was less marked for out-of-frame beta sequences. While abundant cord blood beta clonotypes carried fewer insertions, memory repertoires showed no such pattern.

These sequences were also reported in another study, on yellow fever vaccine responses in identical twins.

The rearrangement uses TRBV7-2 and TRBJ1-1, with D unclear. Sequencing input: CD4+ T cells sorted from blood. The clonotype comes from a woman aged 18-30 years in good health. The CDR3 loop is CASSLKQEAFF. DNA for the CDR3: TGTGCCAGCAGCTTAAAGCAGGAAGCTTTCTTT.